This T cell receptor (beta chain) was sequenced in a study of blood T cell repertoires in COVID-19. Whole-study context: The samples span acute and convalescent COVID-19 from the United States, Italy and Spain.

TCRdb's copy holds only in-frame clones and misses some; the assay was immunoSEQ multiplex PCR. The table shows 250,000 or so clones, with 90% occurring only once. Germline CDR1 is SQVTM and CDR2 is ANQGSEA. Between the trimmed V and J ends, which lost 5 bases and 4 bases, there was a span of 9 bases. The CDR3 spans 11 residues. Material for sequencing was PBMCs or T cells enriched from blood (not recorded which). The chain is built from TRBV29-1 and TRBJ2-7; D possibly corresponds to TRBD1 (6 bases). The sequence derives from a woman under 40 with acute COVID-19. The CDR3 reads CSVSRGYEQYF. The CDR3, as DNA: TGCAGCGTTTCCAGGGGTTACGAGCAGTACTTC.